This TCR beta chain is from a study of CD8 T cells in Susac syndrome. Reverse transcription of roughly 0.45 to 1 ug RNA was performed with random hexamers. It was immunoSEQ multiplex PCR that amplified TCR beta CDR3 across 54 Vbeta and 13 Jbeta. TCRdb re-called the immunoSEQ multiplex PCR reads through MiXCR, storing one row per CDR3 protein. The sample yields tens of thousands of distinct CDR3 sequences, over 90% seen once. Sequencing of TCR beta was carried out in blood CD8+ and CD4+ T cells. The CDR3 is 14 residues long. V was trimmed by 5 bases and J by 6 bases, leaving 15 bases between them. Looked up from germline, CDR1 is LNHDA and CDR2 is SQIVND (reference sequence).

The sequence was collected from a human donor in good health. This chain connects TRBV19 to TRBJ2-3; D gene ambiguous. The sample was CD8+ T cells from PBMCs. The CDR3 sequence: CASSAELGWDTQYF. Written as DNA, the CDR3 is TGTGCCAGTAGTGCCGAACTTGGCTGGGATACGCAGTATTTT. The full variable domain, with the rest looked up from reference TRBV19 and TRBJ2-3, is DGGITQSPKYLFRKEGQNVTLSCEQNLNHDAMYWYRQDPGQGLRLIYYSQIVNDFQKGDIAEGYSVSREKKESFPLTVTSAQKNPTAFYLCASSAELGWDTQYFGPGTRLTVL.